The next 24 T cell receptor beta chains were all read from a single sample in a study of blood T cell repertoires in COVID-19. This table comes from immunoSEQ multiplex PCR, and its TCRdb copy is limited to in-frame clones, with some not included. The sample includes 80,000 to 95,000 clones, approximately 90% of them seen just once. Sequences were obtained from peripheral blood. The source is a woman aged 45-60 years with active or convalescent COVID-19.

The chain employs TRBV30 and TRBJ2-7; D gene unclear. V was shortened by 5 bases and J by 2 bases, with 10 bases between the two germline ends. CDR3 length: 12 residues. The V gene's germline CDR1 is GTSNPN and CDR2 SVGIG (reference sequence). The CDR3 loop reads CAWDHSTYEQYF. The DNA of the CDR3 is TGTGCCTGGGACCACTCGACCTACGAGCAGTACTTC.

This rearrangement joins TRBV18 to TRBJ2-7; TRBD1 aligns across 7 bases. CDR1 is KGHSH, CDR2 LQKENI, per germline. The CDR3 spans 15 residues. V shed 3 bases, J shed 1 base, and the junction held 6 bases outside the gene matches. The CDR3 is CASSPGTVISYEQYF. CDR3 coding DNA: TGTGCCAGCTCACCCGGGACAGTGATATCCTACGAGCAGTACTTC. Supplemented by reference TRBV18 and TRBJ2-7, the full variable domain reads NAGVMQNPRHLVRRRGQEARLRCSPMKGHSHVYWYRQLPEEGLKFMVYLQKENIIDESGMPKERFSAEFPKEGPSILRIQQVVRGDSAAYFCASSPGTVISYEQYFGPGTRLTVT.

In this sample, this clone turned up once. This chain joins TRBV2 and TRBJ1-5; D uncertain. CDR1 is SNHLY, CDR2 FYNNEI, per germline. The CDR3 length is 13 residues. Trimming stripped 6 bases from V and 6 bases from J, with 12 bases between. CDR3 coding DNA: TGTGCCAGCAGCCCCCCGGGAGGTCAGCCCCAGCATTTT. Protein: CASSPPGGQPQHF.

This chain joins TRBV3-1 (or the pseudogene TRBV3-2) and TRBJ2-5; unclear D gene. The CDR3 is 12 amino acids. The V end was cut by 3 bases, the J end by 5 bases, with 7 bases between. The germline V gene has CDR1 LGHDT and CDR2 YNNKEL (reference sequence). As DNA, the CDR3 is TGTGCCAGCAGCCAGGCAGATGAGACCCAGTACTTC. It encodes CASSQADETQYF.

The chain links TRBV10-3 to TRBJ1-5; 8 bases agree with TRBD1. This CDR3 has 14 residues. The germline CDR1 and CDR2 sequences are ENHRY and SYGVKD. The J segment lost 0 bases and the V segment lost 6 bases, leaving 1 base of the junction unmatched. CDR3 nucleotides: TGTGCCATCAGCCAGGGGGCTAGCAATCAGCCCCAGCATTTT. Amino acid sequence: CAISQGASNQPQHF.

CDR3 nucleotide sequence: TGTGCCAGCAGCGTGGGTCAGGGGGCGCCTAACTATGGCTACACCTTC. It yields the protein CASSVGQGAPNYGYTF. The rearrangement links TRBV9 to TRBJ1-2; 8 bases match TRBD1. The CDR3 extends over 16 amino acids. Losses at the gene ends were 2 bases for V and 0 bases for J; bases not matched to a gene: 6. Germline assignment: CDR1 SGDLS and CDR2 YYNGEE.

This sequence joins TRBV6-5 and TRBJ1-5, with 8 positions matching TRBD1. CDR1 and CDR2 from the germline V gene are MNHEY and SVGAGI. The CDR3 is 13 amino acids. V lost 5 bases and J lost 4; bases outside the gene matches: 1. The CDR3: CASSRQGNQPQHF. The DNA of the CDR3 is TGTGCCAGCAGTCGACAGGGGAATCAGCCCCAGCATTTT.

J is TRBJ1-1 and V is TRBV6-5; no reliable D call. The CDR3 is 14 amino acids. The germline V gene has CDR1 MNHEY and CDR2 SVGAGI. Trimming removed 10 bases from V and 1 base from J, with 16 bases in between. CDR3 coding DNA: TGTGCCATCAAGACTCGGGGAGGGAACACTGAAGCTTTCTTT. Its translation: CAIKTRGGNTEAFF.

J is TRBJ1-2 and V is TRBV3-1 (or the pseudogene TRBV3-2); D not certain. Trimming took 4 bases from V and 8 from J, leaving 11 bases between them. Germline V gene sequence: CDR1 LGHDT, CDR2 YNNKEL (reference sequence). This CDR3 is 12 amino acids long. The CDR3 DNA follows: TGTGCCAGCAGCCGACGGACGGGGGGCTACACCTTC. It specifies CASSRRTGGYTF.

The J gene is TRBJ1-2, the V gene TRBV3-1 (or the pseudogene TRBV3-2); unclear D gene. This CDR3 contains 16 residues. Trimming pared 4 bases from V and 4 bases from J, leaving 19 bases between. CDR1 and CDR2 from the germline V gene are LGHDT and YNNKEL (reference sequence). The CDR3 DNA sequence: TGTGCCAGCAGCCCTTTTCCCGGGATCAATCCCTATGGCTACACCTTC. This sequence encodes CASSPFPGINPYGYTF.

The chain couples TRBV6-5 to TRBJ2-5; no clear D gene. Germline V gene lookup returns CDR1 MNHEY and CDR2 SVGAGI. The germline V and J ends were trimmed by 5 bases and 2 bases, with 9 bases remaining between them. This CDR3 region has 13 residues. CDR3 sequence reads: CASSPHSQETQYF. In nucleotides, the CDR3 is TGTGCCAGCAGTCCACATTCTCAAGAGACCCAGTACTTC.

J is TRBJ2-1 and V is TRBV11-2, with 10 positions matching TRBD2. Germline lookup yields CDR1 SGHAT and CDR2 FQNNGV. V lost 0 bases, J lost 1 base, and 6 bases stayed unmatched. The CDR3 totals 18 residues. For the CDR3, the DNA is TGTGCCAGCAGCTTAGAAGCGGGGGGGCTCCCTTCCTACAATGAGCAGTTCTTC. This encodes CASSLEAGGLPSYNEQFF.

The chain combines TRBV9 with TRBJ1-1; a weak D match, TRBD1 (5 bases). CDR1 is SGDLS and CDR2 is YYNGEE in the germline V gene. The CDR3 extends over 14 amino acids. V lost 0 bases, J lost 5 bases, and 11 bases lay in between. CDR3 loop: CASSVGWGETEAFF. The CDR3 DNA follows: TGTGCCAGCAGCGTAGGTTGGGGGGAGACTGAAGCTTTCTTT.

The CDR3 reads CASRPEMSSGNTIYF. CDR3 DNA sequence: TGTGCCAGCAGACCTGAAATGAGCTCTGGAAACACCATATATTTT. The genes are TRBV28 and TRBJ1-3; D is undetermined. CDR3 length equals 15 residues. Trimming removed 6 bases at V and 0 bases at J, with 12 bases between. The germline gives CDR1 MDHEN, CDR2 SYDVKM.

CDR3 loop: CASSYSEQGADEQYF. As DNA, the CDR3 is TGTGCCAGCAGTTACTCGGAACAGGGGGCAGACGAGCAGTACTTC. The rearrangement uses TRBV6-5 and TRBJ2-7, with 9 bases matching TRBD1. CDR1 and CDR2 (germline): MNHEY, SVGAGI. J was trimmed by 5 bases and V by 0 bases; bases with no gene match: 5. CDR3 length: 15 residues.

The rearrangement joins TRBV9 to TRBJ1-2; 11 bases are shared with TRBD1. Germline values: CDR1 SGDLS, CDR2 YYNGEE. CDR3 length: 15 residues. V trimming: 4 bases; J trimming: 7 bases; junction bases outside the gene matches: 9. DNA of the CDR3: TGTGCCAGCAGCCCCCGGGACAGGGGGGGGTTTGGCTACACCTTC. Its translation is CASSPRDRGGFGYTF.

This clone was seen a single time. The gene calls are TRBV19 and TRBJ1-5; 10 bases line up with TRBD1. J was trimmed by 6 bases and V by 5 bases; bases with no gene match: 1. Per the germline V gene, CDR1 is LNHDA and CDR2 is SQIVND (reference sequence). The length of the CDR3 is 13 residues. CDR3: CASSWDRGQPQHF. The CDR3 DNA reads as TGTGCCAGTAGTTGGGACAGGGGTCAGCCCCAGCATTTT.

The V gene is TRBV24-1, the J gene TRBJ2-1, with D unresolved. Germline loops: CDR1 KGHDR, CDR2 SFDVKD. Trimming left V 3 bases short and J 8 bases short, with 10 bases between. The CDR3 sequence is 13 residues long. CDR3 amino acids: CATSDGLDYEQFF. The CDR3 bases are TGTGCCACCAGTGATGGTCTAGATTATGAGCAGTTCTTC.

The chain couples TRBV15 to TRBJ2-7; D might be TRBD1 (5 bases). Deletions cut 3 bases from V and 4 bases from J, with 10 bases between. The CDR3 is made up of 13 amino acids. Germline CDR1 is LNHNV and CDR2 is YYDKDF (reference sequence). The CDR3 coding sequence is TGTGCCACCAGCAGCACCAGGGTGTACGAGCAGTACTTC. This sequence encodes CATSSTRVYEQYF. Full variable domain (rest looked up from reference TRBV15 and TRBJ2-7): DAMVIQNPRYQVTQFGKPVTLSCSQTLNHNVMYWYQQKSSQAPKLLFHYYDKDFNNEADTPDNFQSRRPNTSFCFLDIRSPGLGDTAMYLCATSSTRVYEQYFGPGTRLTVT.

CDR3: CASSTRLAGGEEQYF. The CDR3 DNA sequence: TGTGCCAGCAGTACCAGACTAGCGGGGGGCGAGGAGCAGTACTTC. The chain uses TRBV6-6 and TRBJ2-7; 13 bases line up with TRBD2. The junction had 8 bases not matched to a gene; V was cut back by 5 bases and J by 7 bases. The CDR3 is 15 amino acids. Germline loops: CDR1 MNHNY, CDR2 SVGAGI (reference sequence).

V gene TRBV5-6 combines with J gene TRBJ1-5; D remains ambiguous. The CDR3 covers 12 residues. CDR1 is SGHDT and CDR2 is YYEEEE in the germline V gene. The V end was cut by 0 bases, the J end by 6 bases, with 4 bases between. The CDR3: CASSLAGQPQHF. The CDR3 coding sequence is TGTGCCAGCAGCTTGGCCGGTCAGCCCCAGCATTTT.

J is TRBJ1-2 and V is TRBV5-1; TRBD1 aligns across 8 bases. The CDR3 covers 15 residues. J was trimmed by 5 bases and V by 4 bases; bases with no gene match: 10. The V gene's germline CDR1 is SGHRS and CDR2 YFSETQ. The CDR3 region is CASSTTGEPIYGYTF. The DNA of the CDR3 is TGCGCCAGCAGCACGACAGGGGAACCCATATATGGCTACACCTTC.

The chain joins TRBV19 to TRBJ2-6; 8 bases match TRBD2. Germline V gives CDR1 LNHDA, CDR2 SQIVND (reference sequence). The CDR3 consists of 17 residues. V shed 4 bases and J 5 bases; nucleotides not matched to a gene: 10. In nucleotides, the CDR3 is TGTGCCAGTAGTACCGGGAGGGAGGGTCTCTGGGCCAACGTCCTGACTTTC. The encoded protein is CASSTGREGLWANVLTF.

This chain uses TRBV25-1 with TRBJ2-3; 9 positions agree with TRBD1. The CDR3 has 17 amino acids. Germline values: CDR1 MGHDK, CDR2 SYGVNS. V lost 2 bases, J lost 0 bases, and 6 bases stayed unmatched. The CDR3 DNA sequence: TGTGCCAGCAGTGAAGGGACAGGGTCGGGTAGCACAGATACGCAGTATTTT. It translates to CASSEGTGSGSTDTQYF. The full variable domain, its missing parts supplied by reference TRBV25-1 and TRBJ2-3, is EADIYQTPRYLVIGTGKKITLECSQTMGHDKMYWYQQDPGMELHLIHYSYGVNSTEKGDLSSESTVSRIRTEHFPLTLESARPSHTSQYLCASSEGTGSGSTDTQYFGPGTRLTVL.